One sample yielded the 9 T cell receptor beta chains listed below, sequenced in a study of T cells after yellow fever vaccination. MiXCR was run by TCRdb on the 5' RACE reads, yielding one entry per CDR3 protein. The top ten hold around 22% of the sample, which has hundreds of thousands of distinct CDR3 sequences, more than 3% seen once. This specimen was PBMCs, taken on the day of the yellow fever booster vaccination. The receptors were sampled from a man aged 18 to 30 who received the YFV17D yellow fever vaccine.

This clonotype was detected ten times or more. The chain is built from TRBV5-1 and TRBJ2-3; D is unclear. Trimming left V 0 bases short and J 0 bases short, with 8 bases between. The CDR3 spans 15 residues. Germline V gene data show CDR1 as SGHRS and CDR2 as YFSETQ. The CDR3 sequence: CASSLDRASTDTQYF. The CDR3 bases are TGCGCCAGCAGCTTGGACCGAGCTAGCACAGATACGCAGTATTTT.

For this clonotype: A read error is possible here, since a much larger clone lies one base away. V is TRBV12-3 or TRBV12-4 and J is TRBJ2-5; 12 bases agree with TRBD2. This CDR3 comprises 16 residues. The chain's CDR3 is CASSRASGGAQETKYF. In nucleotides, the CDR3 is TGTGCCAGCAGCCGCGCTAGCGGGGGGGCTCAAGAGACCAAGTACTTC.

This clonotype was seen repeatedly, ten times or more. V usage is TRBV7-3 and J usage is TRBJ2-1, with D possibly TRBD2 on 6 matching bases. CDR1 and CDR2 from the germline V gene are SGHTA and FQGTGA. The CDR3 totals 17 residues. Trimming pared 5 bases from V and 5 bases from J, leaving 22 bases between. CDR3 sequence: CASSPLPPGGANNEQFF. For the CDR3, the DNA is TGTGCCAGCAGCCCTCTACCCCCGGGCGGGGCCAACAATGAGCAGTTCTTC.

This chain links TRBV11-2 with TRBJ2-1; D might be TRBD1 or TRBD2, each matching 5 bases. Germline V CDR1 and CDR2: SGHAT, FQNNGV. This CDR3 is 15 amino acids long. Between the trimmed V and J ends, which lost 5 bases and 10 bases, there was a span of 21 bases. The CDR3 loop reads CASSQPGPVQWEQFF. CDR3 coding DNA: TGTGCCAGCAGCCAACCGGGACCGGTACAATGGGAGCAGTTCTTC.

This clonotype was detected ten times or more. This chain uses TRBV7-9 with TRBJ1-2; TRBD1 matches at 8 bases. The CDR3 covers 14 residues. V shed 7 bases and J 8 bases; nucleotides not matched to a gene: 12. Germline V gives CDR1 SEHNR, CDR2 FQNEAQ (reference sequence). The CDR3 region is CASTLSQGAEGYTF. CDR3 nucleotide sequence: TGTGCCAGCACTCTAAGTCAGGGGGCGGAAGGCTACACCTTC.

This clonotype occurred many times. The rearrangement joins TRBV6-5 to TRBJ2-6; D gene uncertain. Germline-derived CDR1 and CDR2 are MNHEY and SVGAGI. The CDR3 totals 13 residues. V lost 7 bases and J lost 0, with 4 bases in between. CDR3 coding DNA: TGTGCCAGCATTGGCTCTGGGGCCAACGTCCTGACTTTC. It yields the protein CASIGSGANVLTF.

This clonotype was detected ten times or more. The chain links TRBV5-1 to TRBJ2-2, with D perhaps matching TRBD1 (6 bases). The CDR3 consists of 13 residues. V was cut by 7 bases and J by 6 bases, with 13 bases left in between. The germline gives CDR1 SGHRS, CDR2 YFSETQ. Written as DNA, the CDR3 is TGCGCCAGCTGCATACAGGGCCCCGGGGAGCTGTTTTTT. It specifies CASCIQGPGELFF.

The gene calls are TRBV20-1 and TRBJ1-5; D may be TRBD1 (6 bases). The germline V gene has CDR1 DFQATT and CDR2 SNEGSKA (reference sequence). Trimming stripped 0 bases from V and 3 bases from J, with 12 bases between. There are 15 residues in the CDR3. The CDR3 protein is CSARDGRGANQPQHF. DNA for the CDR3: TGCAGTGCTAGAGACGGGAGGGGGGCCAATCAGCCCCAGCATTTT.

DNA for the CDR3: TGTGCCAGCTTTAATAGCCCAGATACGCAGTATTTT. Encoded protein: CASFNSPDTQYF. V gene TRBV5-4 combines with J gene TRBJ2-3; D unresolved. CDR1 is SGHNT and CDR2 is YYREEE in the germline V gene (reference sequence). V dropped 7 bases and J dropped 4 bases, with 10 bases sitting between them. This CDR3 has 12 amino acids. Full variable domain (remainder filled in from reference TRBV5-4 and TRBJ2-3): ETGVTQSPTHLIKTRGQQVTLRCSSQSGHNTVSWYQQALGQGPQFIFQYYREEENGRGNFPPRFSGLQFPNYSSELNVNALELDDSALYLCASFNSPDTQYFGPGTRLTVL.